This TCR beta chain was recovered during a study of blood T cell repertoires in COVID-19. Study at large: Sources were T cells, B-cell-depleted T cells, or PBMCs; the material itself was cDNA or gDNA.

The authors' processing: Estimation of nucleated cell counts was performed using reference gene primer amplification. Libraries were prepared by immunoSEQ multiplex PCR; TCRdb keeps only in-frame clonotypes and omits some of them. V, J and clone size were drawn from that table, and D and trimming were deduced from the DNA. The sample consists of 98,000 or so clones, around nine tenths of them appearing once. V lost 0 bases and J 9 bases, leaving 8 bases between the germline ends. The CDR3 spans 12 residues. The V gene's germline CDR1 is GTSNPN and CDR2 SVGIG (reference sequence). The chain combines TRBV30 with TRBJ1-4; D may be TRBD1 (5 bases). The source is a human donor in a cohort sampled during active COVID-19. What was sequenced was peripheral blood. The DNA for the CDR3 is TGTGCCTGGAGTGTCAGGGCTCAAAAACTGTTTTTT. Protein product: CAWSVRAQKLFF.